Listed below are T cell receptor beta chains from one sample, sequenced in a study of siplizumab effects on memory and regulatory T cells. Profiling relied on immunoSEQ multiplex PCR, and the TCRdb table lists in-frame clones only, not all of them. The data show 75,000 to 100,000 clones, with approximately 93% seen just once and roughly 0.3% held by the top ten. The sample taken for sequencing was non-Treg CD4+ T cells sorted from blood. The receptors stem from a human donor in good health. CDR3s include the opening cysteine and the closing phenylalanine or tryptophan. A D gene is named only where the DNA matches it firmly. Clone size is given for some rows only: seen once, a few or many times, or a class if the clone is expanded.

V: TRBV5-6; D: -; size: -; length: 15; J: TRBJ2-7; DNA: TGTGCCAGCAGCGCCGGGGGACGAAGCTCCTACGAGCAGTACTTC; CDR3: CASSAGGRSSYEQYF
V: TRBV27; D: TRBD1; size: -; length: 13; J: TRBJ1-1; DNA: TGTGCCAGCAGTTTCCGACAGGGGACTGAAGCTTTCTTT; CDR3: CASSFRQGTEAFF
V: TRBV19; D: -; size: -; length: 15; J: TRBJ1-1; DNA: TGTGCCAGTAGTATAGTACCAGGGCAGAACACTGAAGCTTTCTTT; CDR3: CASSIVPGQNTEAFF
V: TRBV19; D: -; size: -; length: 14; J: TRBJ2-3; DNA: TGTGCCAGTAGTCTGGACGGAGGCACAGATACGCAGTATTTT; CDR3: CASSLDGGTDTQYF
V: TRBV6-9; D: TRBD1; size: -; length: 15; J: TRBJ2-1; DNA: TGTGCCAGCAGCCCAAACAGGGGGAGCTACAATGAGCAGTTCTTC; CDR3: CASSPNRGSYNEQFF
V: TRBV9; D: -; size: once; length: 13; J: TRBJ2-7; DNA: TGTGCCAGCAGCGTATCCCCCCTAGGCGAGCAGTACTTC; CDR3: CASSVSPLGEQYF
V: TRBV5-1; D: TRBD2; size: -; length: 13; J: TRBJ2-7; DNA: TGCGCCAGCAGACTAGCGGGAGTCGACGAGCAGTACTTC; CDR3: CASRLAGVDEQYF
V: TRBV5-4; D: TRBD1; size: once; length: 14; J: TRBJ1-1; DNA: TGTGCCAGCAGCTTTTACAGGGGGAACACTGAAGCTTTCTTT; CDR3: CASSFYRGNTEAFF
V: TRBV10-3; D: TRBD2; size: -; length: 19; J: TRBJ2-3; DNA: TGTGCCATCAGTGCCCTCGACACTAGCGGGAGGGCCATTGAAGATACGCAGTATTTT; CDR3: CAISALDTSGRAIEDTQYF
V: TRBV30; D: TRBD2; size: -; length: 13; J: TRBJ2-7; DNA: TGTGCCTGGAGTGGCGGGGGGCGCTACGAGCAGTACTTC; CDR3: CAWSGGGRYEQYF
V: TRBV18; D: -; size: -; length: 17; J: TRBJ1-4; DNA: TGTGCCAGCTCACCAGGTTTTGTTCGGACAACTAATGAAAAACTGTTTTTT; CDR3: CASSPGFVRTTNEKLFF
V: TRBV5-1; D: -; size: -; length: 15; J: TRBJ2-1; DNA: TGCGCCAGCAGCCTGGGGACCGCTTCCTACAATGAGCAGTTCTTC; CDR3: CASSLGTASYNEQFF
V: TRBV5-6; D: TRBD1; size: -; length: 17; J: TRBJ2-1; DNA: TGTGCCAGCAGCCCTACTTTGACAGGGGGCCCCTACAATGAGCAGTTCTTC; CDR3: CASSPTLTGGPYNEQFF
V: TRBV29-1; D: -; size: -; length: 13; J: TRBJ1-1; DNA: TGCAGCGCCACTCTCCAGGTGAGCACTGAAGCTTTCTTT; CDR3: CSATLQVSTEAFF
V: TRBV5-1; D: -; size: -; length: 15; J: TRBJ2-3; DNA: TGCGCCAGCAGCTTGTTCCCCTCCGGCACAGATACGCAGTATTTT; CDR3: CASSLFPSGTDTQYF
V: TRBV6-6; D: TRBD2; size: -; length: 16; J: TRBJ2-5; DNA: TGTGCCAGCAGTTACTTACTAGCGGGAGAAATTGGGACCCAGTACTTC; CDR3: CASSYLLAGEIGTQYF
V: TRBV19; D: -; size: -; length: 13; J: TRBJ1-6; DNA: TGTGCCAGTAGTATAGACGGGAATTCACCCCTCCACTTT; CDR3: CASSIDGNSPLHF
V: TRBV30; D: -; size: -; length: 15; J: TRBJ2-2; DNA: TGTGCCTGGACCCTCGGGGCGCGTGTCACCGGGGAGCTGTTTTTT; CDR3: CAWTLGARVTGELFF
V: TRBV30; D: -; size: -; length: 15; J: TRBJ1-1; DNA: TGTGCCTGGAGTGTAGGGGCCCTCAGGAACACTGAAGCTTTCTTT; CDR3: CAWSVGALRNTEAFF
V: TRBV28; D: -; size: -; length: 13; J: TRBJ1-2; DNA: TGTGCCAGCTGGAGGACAGAGAACTATGGCTACACCTTC; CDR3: CASWRTENYGYTF
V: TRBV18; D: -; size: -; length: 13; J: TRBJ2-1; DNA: TGTGCCAGCTCCCCCGGACAGCTCAATGAGCAGTTCTTC; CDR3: CASSPGQLNEQFF
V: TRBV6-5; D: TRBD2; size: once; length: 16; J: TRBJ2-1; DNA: TGTGCCAGCAGTTACTCTGGTAGCGGGGGGGTTTATGAGCAGTTCTTC; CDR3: CASSYSGSGGVYEQFF
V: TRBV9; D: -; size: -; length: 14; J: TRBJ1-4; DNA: TGTGCCAGCAGCTTAACACCAACTAATGAAAAACTGTTTTTT; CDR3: CASSLTPTNEKLFF
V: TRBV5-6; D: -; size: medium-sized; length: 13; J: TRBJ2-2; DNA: TGTGCCAGCAGCTTAACATCCGGAATGGAGCTGTTTTTT; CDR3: CASSLTSGMELFF
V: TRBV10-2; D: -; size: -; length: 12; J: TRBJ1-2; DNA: TGCGCCACAAGGACAGATGCCTATGGCTACACCTTC; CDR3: CATRTDAYGYTF
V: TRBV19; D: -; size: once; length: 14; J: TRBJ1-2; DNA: TGTGCCAGTAGCTCGTGGCGTCAGGGGCATGGCTACACCTTC; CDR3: CASSSWRQGHGYTF
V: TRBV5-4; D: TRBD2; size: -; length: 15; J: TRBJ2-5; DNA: TGTGCCAGCAGCTTCGAACGGGGGGGCACAGAGACCCAGTACTTC; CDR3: CASSFERGGTETQYF
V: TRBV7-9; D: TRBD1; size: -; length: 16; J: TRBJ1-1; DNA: TGTGCCAGCAGCTTAGGATTTCAGGGGGCGGTCACTGAAGCTTTCTTT; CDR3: CASSLGFQGAVTEAFF
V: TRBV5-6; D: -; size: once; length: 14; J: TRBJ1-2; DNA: TGTGCCAGCAGCCGCGACGAGGGCGACTATGGCTACACCTTC; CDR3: CASSRDEGDYGYTF
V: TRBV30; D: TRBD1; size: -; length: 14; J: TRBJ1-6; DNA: TGTGCCTGGAGTGGGGGACAGGGAGGGTCACCCCTCCACTTT; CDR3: CAWSGGQGGSPLHF
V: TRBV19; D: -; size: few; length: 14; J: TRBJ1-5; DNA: TGTGCCAGTAGGGTCAGGGTAGGTAGTCAGCCCCAGCATTTT; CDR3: CASRVRVGSQPQHF
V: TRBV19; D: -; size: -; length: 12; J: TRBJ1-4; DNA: TGTGCCAGTAGTCCCAGGGGTGAAAAACTGTTTTTT; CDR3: CASSPRGEKLFF
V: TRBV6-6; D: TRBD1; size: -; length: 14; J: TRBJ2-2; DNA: TGTGCCAGCAGTTCTACAGGGGAAACCGGGGAGCTGTTTTTT; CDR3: CASSSTGETGELFF
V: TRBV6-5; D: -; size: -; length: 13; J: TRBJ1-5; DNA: TGTGCCAGCAGTGTTCGTAGCAATCAGCCCCAGCATTTT; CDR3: CASSVRSNQPQHF
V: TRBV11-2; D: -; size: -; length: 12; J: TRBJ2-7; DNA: TGTGCCAGCAGCTTGAACTCCTACGAGCAGTACTTC; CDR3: CASSLNSYEQYF
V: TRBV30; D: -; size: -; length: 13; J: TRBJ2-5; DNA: TGTGCCTGGAGTGTAAGGGCCCAAGAGACCCAGTACTTC; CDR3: CAWSVRAQETQYF
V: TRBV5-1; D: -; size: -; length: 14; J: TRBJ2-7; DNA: TGCGCCAGCAGCTCGGCTCAGGGATCCTACGAGCAGTACTTC; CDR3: CASSSAQGSYEQYF
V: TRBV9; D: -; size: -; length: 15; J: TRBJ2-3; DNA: TGTGCCAGCAGCGTAACCGCAGGGGCCCCAGATACGCAGTATTTT; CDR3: CASSVTAGAPDTQYF
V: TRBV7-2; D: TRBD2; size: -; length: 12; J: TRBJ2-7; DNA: TGTGCCAGCAGCTTAGTCAGCGGGAGCAGGTACTTC; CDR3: CASSLVSGSRYF
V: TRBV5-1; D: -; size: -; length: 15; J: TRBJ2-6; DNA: TGCGCCAGCAGCTTTATTTCCTCTGGGGCCAACGTCCTGACTTTC; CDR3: CASSFISSGANVLTF
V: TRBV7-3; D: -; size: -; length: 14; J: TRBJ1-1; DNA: TGTGCCAGCAGCTTAGCGGGGGTGGACACTGAAGCTTTCTTT; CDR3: CASSLAGVDTEAFF
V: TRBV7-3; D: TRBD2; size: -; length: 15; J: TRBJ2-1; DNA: TGTGCCAGCAGCTTATCGGCGGGAGTCTACAATGAGCAGTTCTTC; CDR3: CASSLSAGVYNEQFF
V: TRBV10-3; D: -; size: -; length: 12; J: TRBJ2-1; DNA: TGTGCCATCAGGCTAGGGGGAGGTGAGCAGTTCTTC; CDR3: CAIRLGGGEQFF
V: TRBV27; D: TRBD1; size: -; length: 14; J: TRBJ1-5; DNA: TGTGCCAGCAGATTACAGGGGTTGGGACAGCCCCAGCATTTT; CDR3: CASRLQGLGQPQHF
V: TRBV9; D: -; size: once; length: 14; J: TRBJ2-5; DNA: TGTGCCAGCAGCGTAGGCTCGGGAGTGGAGACCCAGTACTTC; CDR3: CASSVGSGVETQYF
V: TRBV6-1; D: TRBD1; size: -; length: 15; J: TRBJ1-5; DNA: TGTGCCAGCAGTGAGCGGGACAGGGGCCGATTACCCCAGCATTTT; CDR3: CASSERDRGRLPQHF
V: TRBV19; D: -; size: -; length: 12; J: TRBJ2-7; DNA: TGTGCCAGTAGTGACACGTCCTACGAGCAGTACTTC; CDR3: CASSDTSYEQYF
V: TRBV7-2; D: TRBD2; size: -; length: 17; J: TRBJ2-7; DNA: TGTGCCAGCAGCAACCCCGGGACTAGCCTTGGATTACAGGAGCAGTACTTC; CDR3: CASSNPGTSLGLQEQYF